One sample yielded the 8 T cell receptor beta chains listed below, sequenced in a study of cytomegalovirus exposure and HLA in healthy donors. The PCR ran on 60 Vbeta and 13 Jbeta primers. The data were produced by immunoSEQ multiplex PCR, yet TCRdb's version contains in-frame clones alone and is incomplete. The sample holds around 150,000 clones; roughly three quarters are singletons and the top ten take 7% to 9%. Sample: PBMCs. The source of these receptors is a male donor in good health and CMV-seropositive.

The CDR3 sequence is CASSYSHGGREKLFF. CDR3 sequence (DNA): TGTGCCAGCAGTTACTCACACGGAGGAAGGGAAAAACTGTTTTTT. The chain has TRBV5-5 and TRBJ1-4; no clear D gene. Trimming left V 5 bases short and J 8 bases short, with 19 bases between. There are 15 residues in the CDR3. Germline V gives CDR1 SGHKS, CDR2 YYEKEE (reference sequence).

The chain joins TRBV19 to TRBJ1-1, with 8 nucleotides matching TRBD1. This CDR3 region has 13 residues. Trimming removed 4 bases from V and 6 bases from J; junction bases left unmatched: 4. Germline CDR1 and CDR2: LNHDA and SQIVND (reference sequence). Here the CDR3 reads CASSNRGGAEAFF. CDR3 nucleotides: TGTGCCAGTAGTAACAGGGGGGGGGCTGAAGCTTTCTTT.

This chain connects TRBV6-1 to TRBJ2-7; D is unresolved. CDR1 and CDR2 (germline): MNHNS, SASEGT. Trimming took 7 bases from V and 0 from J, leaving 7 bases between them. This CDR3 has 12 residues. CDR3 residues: CASTYSSYEQYF. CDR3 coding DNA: TGTGCCAGCACCTACAGCTCCTACGAGCAGTACTTC.

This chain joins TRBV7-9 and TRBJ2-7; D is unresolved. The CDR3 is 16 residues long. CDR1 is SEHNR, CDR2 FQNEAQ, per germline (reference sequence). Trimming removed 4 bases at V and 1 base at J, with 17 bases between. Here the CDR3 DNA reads TGTGCCAGCAGCTCTCAATCCGGGTACGGATCCTACGAGCAGTACTTC. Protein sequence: CASSSQSGYGSYEQYF.

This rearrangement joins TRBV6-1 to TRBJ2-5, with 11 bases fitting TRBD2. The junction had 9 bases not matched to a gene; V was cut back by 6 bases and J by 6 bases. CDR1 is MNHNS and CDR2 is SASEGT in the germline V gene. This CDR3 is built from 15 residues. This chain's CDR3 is CASSAGTSGRQTQYF. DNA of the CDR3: TGTGCCAGCAGCGCCGGGACTAGCGGCCGACAGACCCAGTACTTC.

The CDR3 is CASSLVSSYEQYF. DNA of the CDR3: TGTGCCAGCAGCTTAGTGAGCTCCTACGAGCAGTACTTC. The chain links TRBV7-9 to TRBJ2-7; D ambiguous. V shed 1 base and J shed 0 bases, with 4 bases lying between them. There are 13 residues in the CDR3. Germline CDR1 and CDR2: SEHNR and FQNEAQ (reference sequence).

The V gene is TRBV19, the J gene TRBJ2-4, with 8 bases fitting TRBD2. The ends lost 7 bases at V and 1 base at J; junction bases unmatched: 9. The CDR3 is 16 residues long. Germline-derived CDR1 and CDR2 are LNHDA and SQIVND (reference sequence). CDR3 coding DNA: TGTGCCAGTACATCGGCCGGGAGGGGGGCCAAAAACATTCAGTACTTC. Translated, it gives CASTSAGRGAKNIQYF. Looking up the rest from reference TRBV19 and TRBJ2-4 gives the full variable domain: DGGITQSPKYLFRKEGQNVTLSCEQNLNHDAMYWYRQDPGQGLRLIYYSQIVNDFQKGDIAEGYSVSREKKESFPLTVTSAQKNPTAFYLCASTSAGRGAKNIQYFGAGTRLSVL.

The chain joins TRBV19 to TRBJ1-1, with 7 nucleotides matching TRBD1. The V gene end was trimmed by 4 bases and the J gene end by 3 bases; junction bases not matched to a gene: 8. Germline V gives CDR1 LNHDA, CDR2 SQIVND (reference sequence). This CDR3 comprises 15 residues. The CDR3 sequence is CASSKRRDRDTEAFF. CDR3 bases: TGTGCCAGTAGTAAGAGGAGGGACAGAGACACTGAAGCTTTCTTT.